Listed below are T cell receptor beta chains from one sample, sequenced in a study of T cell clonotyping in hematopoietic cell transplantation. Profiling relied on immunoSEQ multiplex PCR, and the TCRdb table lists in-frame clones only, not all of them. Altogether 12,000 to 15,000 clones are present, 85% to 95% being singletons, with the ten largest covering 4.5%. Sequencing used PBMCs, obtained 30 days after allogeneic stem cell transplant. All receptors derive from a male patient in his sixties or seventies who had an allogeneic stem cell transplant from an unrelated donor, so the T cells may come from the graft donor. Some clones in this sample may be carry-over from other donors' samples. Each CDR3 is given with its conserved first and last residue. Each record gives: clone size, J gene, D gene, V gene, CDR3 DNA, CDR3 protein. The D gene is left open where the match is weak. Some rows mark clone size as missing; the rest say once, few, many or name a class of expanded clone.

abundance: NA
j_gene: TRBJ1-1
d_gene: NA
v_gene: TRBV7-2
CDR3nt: TGTGCCAGCAGCTTTACAGGGAGACCTTTCTTT
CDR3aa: CASSFTGRPFF

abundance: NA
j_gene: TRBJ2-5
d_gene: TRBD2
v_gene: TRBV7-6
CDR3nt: TGTGCCAGCAGCCTAAGGACTAGCCAAGAGACCCAGTACTTC
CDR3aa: CASSLRTSQETQYF

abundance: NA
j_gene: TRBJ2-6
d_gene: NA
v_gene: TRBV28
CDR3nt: TGTGCCAGCAGTTCCGTGGGGGGCTCTGGGGCCAACGTCCTGACTTTC
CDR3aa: CASSSVGGSGANVLTF

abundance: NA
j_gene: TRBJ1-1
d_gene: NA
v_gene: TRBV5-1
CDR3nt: TGCGCCAGCAGCTCACAGGGGAACACTGAAGCTTTCTTT
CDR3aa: CASSSQGNTEAFF

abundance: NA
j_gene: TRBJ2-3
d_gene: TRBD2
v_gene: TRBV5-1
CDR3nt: TGCGCCAGCAGCCCCTCACCCACTAGCGCAGATACGCAGTATTTT
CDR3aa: CASSPSPTSADTQYF

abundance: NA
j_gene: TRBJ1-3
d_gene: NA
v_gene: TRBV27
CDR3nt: TGTGCCAGCCGGGACTTATCGGGTGGAAACACCATATATTTT
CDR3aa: CASRDLSGGNTIYF

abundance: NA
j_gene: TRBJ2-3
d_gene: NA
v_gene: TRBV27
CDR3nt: TGTGCCAGCAAAAGCCCTTGGGGTGGGACAGATACGCAGTATTTT
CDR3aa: CASKSPWGGTDTQYF

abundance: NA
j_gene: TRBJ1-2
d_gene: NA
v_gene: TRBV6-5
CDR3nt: TGTGCCAGCAGTTACAGGGGGATTGGGTATGGCTACACCTTC
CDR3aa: CASSYRGIGYGYTF

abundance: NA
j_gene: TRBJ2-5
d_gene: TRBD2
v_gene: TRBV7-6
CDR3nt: TGTGCCAGCAGCTACCCTAGCGGGGGGGCCGGGGAGACCCAGTACTTC
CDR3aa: CASSYPSGGAGETQYF

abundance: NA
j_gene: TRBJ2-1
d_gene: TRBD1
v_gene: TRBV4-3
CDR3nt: TGCGCCAGCAGCCAGATGGGACAGGGGTACAATGAGCAGTTCTTC
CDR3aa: CASSQMGQGYNEQFF

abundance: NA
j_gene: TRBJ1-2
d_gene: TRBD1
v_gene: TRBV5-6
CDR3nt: TGTGCCAGCAGCTACGGGACAGGTCGTGTTGGCTACACCTTC
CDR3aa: CASSYGTGRVGYTF

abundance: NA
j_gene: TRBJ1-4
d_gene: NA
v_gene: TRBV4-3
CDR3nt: TGCGCCAGCAGCCGCACCCCAGGGACTAATGAAAAACTGTTTTTT
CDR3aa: CASSRTPGTNEKLFF

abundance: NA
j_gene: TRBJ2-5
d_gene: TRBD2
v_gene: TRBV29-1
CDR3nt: TGCAGCGTTGAAGATAGGCCAGAGGGAGGGGAGACCCAGTACTTC
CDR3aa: CSVEDRPEGGETQYF

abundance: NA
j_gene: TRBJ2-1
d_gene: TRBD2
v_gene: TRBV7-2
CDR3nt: TGTGCCAGCAGCAAATCGGGTGGCGGGGGAGGAGGTGGTGAGCAGTTCTTC
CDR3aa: CASSKSGGGGGGGEQFF

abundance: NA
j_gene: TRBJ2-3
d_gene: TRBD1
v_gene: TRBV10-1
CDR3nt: TGCGCCAGCAGCCTGTCCGGGACAGGGCGCACAGATACGCAGTATTTT
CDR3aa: CASSLSGTGRTDTQYF

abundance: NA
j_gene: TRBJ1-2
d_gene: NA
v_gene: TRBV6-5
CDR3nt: TGTGCCAGCAGTCAGAATCCATACGGAGTAGATGGCTACACCTTC
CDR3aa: CASSQNPYGVDGYTF

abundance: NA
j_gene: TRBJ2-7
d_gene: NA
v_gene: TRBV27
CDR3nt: TGTGCCAGCAGTTCGAGTCAGGGTTATACCTCCTACGAGCAGTACTTC
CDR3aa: CASSSSQGYTSYEQYF

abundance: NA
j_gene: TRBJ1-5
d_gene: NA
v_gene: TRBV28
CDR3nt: TGTGCCAGCAGACAGGGAGGTGGCAATCAGCCCCAGCATTTT
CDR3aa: CASRQGGGNQPQHF

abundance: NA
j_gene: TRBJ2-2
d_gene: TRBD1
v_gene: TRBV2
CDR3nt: TGTGCCAGCAGTGCCCGGACAGGGCCGAACACCGGGGAGCTGTTTTTT
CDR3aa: CASSARTGPNTGELFF

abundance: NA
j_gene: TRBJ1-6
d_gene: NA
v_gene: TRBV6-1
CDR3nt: TGTGCCAGCAGCCGTTTAGGGACGGGGAATTCACCCCTCCACTTT
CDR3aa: CASSRLGTGNSPLHF

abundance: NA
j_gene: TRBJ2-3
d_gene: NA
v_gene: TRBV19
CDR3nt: TGTGCCAGTAGTTCAGACAGGTCGGCAGGGGATACGCAGTATTTT
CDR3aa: CASSSDRSAGDTQYF

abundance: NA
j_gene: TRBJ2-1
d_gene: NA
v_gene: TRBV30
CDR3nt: TGTGCCTGGATCCGACAGGCCGGCTCCTACAATGAGCAGTTCTTC
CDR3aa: CAWIRQAGSYNEQFF

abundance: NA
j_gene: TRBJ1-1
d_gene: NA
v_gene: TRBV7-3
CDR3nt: TGTGCCAGCACCCTGGACCCCGGAGACACTGAAGCTTTCTTT
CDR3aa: CASTLDPGDTEAFF

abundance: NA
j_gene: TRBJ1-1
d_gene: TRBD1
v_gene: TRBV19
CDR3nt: TGTGCCAGTAGCCCTACCGGACAGGGGAACACTGAAGCTTTCTTT
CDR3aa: CASSPTGQGNTEAFF

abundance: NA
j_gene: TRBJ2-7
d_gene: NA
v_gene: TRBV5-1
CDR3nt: TGCGCCAGCAAGGCGGACTCCACGGCCTACGAGCAGTACTTC
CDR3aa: CASKADSTAYEQYF

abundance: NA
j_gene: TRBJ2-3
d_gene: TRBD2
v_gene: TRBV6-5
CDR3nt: TGTGCCAGCAGTTACTCGACTAGCGGGGGGGTAGATACGCAGTATTTT
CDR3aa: CASSYSTSGGVDTQYF

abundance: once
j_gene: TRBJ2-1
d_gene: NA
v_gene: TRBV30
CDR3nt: TGTGCCTGGAGTCTAACAGGGCAAGAGCAGTTCTTC
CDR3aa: CAWSLTGQEQFF

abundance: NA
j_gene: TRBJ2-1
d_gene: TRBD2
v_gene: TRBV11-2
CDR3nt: TGTGCCAGCAGCACCTCTAGCGGGGGGGCGGGCAATGAGCAGTTCTTC
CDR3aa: CASSTSSGGAGNEQFF

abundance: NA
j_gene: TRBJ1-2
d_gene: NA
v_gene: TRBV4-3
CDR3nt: TGCGCCAGCAGCCAAGAGCGAGACTATGGCTACACCTTC
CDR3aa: CASSQERDYGYTF

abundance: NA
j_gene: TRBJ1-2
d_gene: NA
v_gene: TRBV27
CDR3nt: TGTGCCAGCAGTCCAAACCCAATTAACTATGGCTACACCTTC
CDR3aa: CASSPNPINYGYTF

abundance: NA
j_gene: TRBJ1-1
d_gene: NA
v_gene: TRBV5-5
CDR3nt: TGTGCCAGCAGCTTGCGGGCAGTTGAAGCTTTCTTT
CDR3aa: CASSLRAVEAFF

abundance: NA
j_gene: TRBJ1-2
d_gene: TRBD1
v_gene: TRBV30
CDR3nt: TGTGCCTGGAGTGTCCGCAGGGGGGTTCCTGGCTACACCTTC
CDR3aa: CAWSVRRGVPGYTF

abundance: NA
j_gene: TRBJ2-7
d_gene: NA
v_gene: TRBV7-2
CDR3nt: TGTGCCAGCAGCCCCTCCTACGAGCAGTACTTC
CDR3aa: CASSPSYEQYF

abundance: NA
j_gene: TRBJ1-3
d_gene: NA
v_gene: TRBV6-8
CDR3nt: TGTGCCAGCAGCCATATTAAGTGCGGCTCTGGAAACACCATATATTTT
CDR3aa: CASSHIKCGSGNTIYF

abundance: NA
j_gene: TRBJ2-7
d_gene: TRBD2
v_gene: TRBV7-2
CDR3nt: TGTGCCAGCAGCCCACTAGCGGCCTACGAGCAGTACTTC
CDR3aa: CASSPLAAYEQYF

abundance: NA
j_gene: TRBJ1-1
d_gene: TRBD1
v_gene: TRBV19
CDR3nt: TGTGCCAGTAGCGCCCCCAAGACAGGGGGCACTGAAGCTTTCTTT
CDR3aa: CASSAPKTGGTEAFF

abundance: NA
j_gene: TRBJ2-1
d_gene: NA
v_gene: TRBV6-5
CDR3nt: TGTGCCAGCAGACTGGACAGTTCCATCCACAATGAGCAGTTCTTC
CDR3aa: CASRLDSSIHNEQFF

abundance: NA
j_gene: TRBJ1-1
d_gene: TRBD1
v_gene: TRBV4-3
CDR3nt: TGCGCCAGCAGCCAAGAGTGGGGTATGGGCAGGGGGACTGAAGCTTTCTTT
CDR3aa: CASSQEWGMGRGTEAFF

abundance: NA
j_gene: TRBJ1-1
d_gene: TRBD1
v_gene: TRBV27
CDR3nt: TGTGCCAGCAGTTTATGGACAGGGGTCCGGACTGAAGCTTTCTTT
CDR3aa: CASSLWTGVRTEAFF

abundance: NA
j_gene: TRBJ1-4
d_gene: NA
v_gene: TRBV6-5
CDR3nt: TGTGCCAGCAGTTACTCATGGACAACTAATGAAAAACTGTTTTTT
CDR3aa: CASSYSWTTNEKLFF

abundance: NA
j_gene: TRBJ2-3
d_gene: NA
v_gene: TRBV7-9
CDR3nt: TGTGCCAGCAGTGGACTGGGGACGCCTTCGTGGGATACGCAGTATTTT
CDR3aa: CASSGLGTPSWDTQYF

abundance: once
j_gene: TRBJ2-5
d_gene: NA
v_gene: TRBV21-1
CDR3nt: TGTGCCAGCAGCAAACTCAGGCTATCGTGGGAGACCCAGTACTTC
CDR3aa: CASSKLRLSWETQYF

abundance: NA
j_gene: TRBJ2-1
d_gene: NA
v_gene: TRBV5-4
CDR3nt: TGTGCCAGCAGCCCGGACTACGTCGGTGAGCAGTTCTTC
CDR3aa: CASSPDYVGEQFF

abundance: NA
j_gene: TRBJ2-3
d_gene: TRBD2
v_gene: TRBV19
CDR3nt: TGTGCCAGTAGTCCGGCGGGAGGGCCTACTAGCACAGATACGCAGTATTTT
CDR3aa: CASSPAGGPTSTDTQYF

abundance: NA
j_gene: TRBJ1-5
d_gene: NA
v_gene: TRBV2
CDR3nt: TGTGCCAGCAGTGAATTTCGGGGTGAGAATCAGCCCCAGCATTTT
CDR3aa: CASSEFRGENQPQHF

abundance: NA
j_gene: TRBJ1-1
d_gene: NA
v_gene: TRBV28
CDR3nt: TGTGCCAGCACCCGCAGTAGGGGGAACACTGAAGCTTTCTTT
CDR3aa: CASTRSRGNTEAFF

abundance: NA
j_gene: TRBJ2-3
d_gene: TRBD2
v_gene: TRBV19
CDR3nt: TGTGCCAGTAGTAAAAAGCGGGGTAGCACAGATACGCAGTATTTT
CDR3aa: CASSKKRGSTDTQYF

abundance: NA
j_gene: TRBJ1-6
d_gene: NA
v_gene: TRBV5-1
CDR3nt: TGCGCCAGCAGCTTGGTGGGACGGGATAATTCACCCCTCCACTTT
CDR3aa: CASSLVGRDNSPLHF

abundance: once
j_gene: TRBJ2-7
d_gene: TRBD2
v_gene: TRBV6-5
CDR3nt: TGTGCCAGCAGGCCCCCGGGGGGGAGCTCCTACGAGCAGTACTTC
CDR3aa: CASRPPGGSSYEQYF

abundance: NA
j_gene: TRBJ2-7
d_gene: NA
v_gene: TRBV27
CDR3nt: TGTGCCAGCAGTTTAGGACAGTTCTCCTACGAGCAGTACTTC
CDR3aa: CASSLGQFSYEQYF

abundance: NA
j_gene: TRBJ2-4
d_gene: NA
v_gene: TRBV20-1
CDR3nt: TGCAGTGCCCGGACGGACGGGAACCAGTACTTC
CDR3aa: CSARTDGNQYF

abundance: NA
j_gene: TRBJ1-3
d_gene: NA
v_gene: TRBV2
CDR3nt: TGTGCCAGCAGTGAAGGGTGGAGCTCTGGAAACACCATATATTTT
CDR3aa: CASSEGWSSGNTIYF

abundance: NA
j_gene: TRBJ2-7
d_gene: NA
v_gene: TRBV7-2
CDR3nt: TGTGCCAGCAGCTTAGGGGGGATGTCTGGGTACGAGCAGTACTTC
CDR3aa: CASSLGGMSGYEQYF

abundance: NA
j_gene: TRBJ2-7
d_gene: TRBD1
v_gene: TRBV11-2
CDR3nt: TGTGCCAGCAGCTTAGTGGACAGGGCCATAGGCGAGCAGTACTTC
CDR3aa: CASSLVDRAIGEQYF

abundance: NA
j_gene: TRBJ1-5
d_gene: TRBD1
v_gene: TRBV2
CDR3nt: TGTGCCAGCAGTGAACTAGACAGGGGGTCGCAGCCCCAGCATTTT
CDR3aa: CASSELDRGSQPQHF

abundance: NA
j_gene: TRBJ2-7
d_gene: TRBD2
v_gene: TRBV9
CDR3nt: TGTGCCAGCAGCCCTATTGGGGGGGGACCCTCCTACGAGCAGTACTTC
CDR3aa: CASSPIGGGPSYEQYF

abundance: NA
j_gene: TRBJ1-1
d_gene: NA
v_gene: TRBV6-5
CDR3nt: TGTGCCAGCAGTTCCCGGGGGAAAGCTTTCTTT
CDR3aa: CASSSRGKAFF

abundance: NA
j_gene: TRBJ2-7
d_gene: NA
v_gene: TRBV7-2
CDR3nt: TGTGCCAGCAGCTTAGAATCCGGGGACTACGAGCAGTACTTC
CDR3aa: CASSLESGDYEQYF

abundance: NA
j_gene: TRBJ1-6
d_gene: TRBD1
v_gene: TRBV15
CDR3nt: TGTGCCACCAGCAGAGAGGCGGGACAGGGTAATTCACCCCTCCACTTT
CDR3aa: CATSREAGQGNSPLHF

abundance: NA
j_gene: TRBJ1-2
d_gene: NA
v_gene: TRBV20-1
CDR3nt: TGCAGTGCTTTAGTATTTCATGGCTACACCTTC
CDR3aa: CSALVFHGYTF